This TCR beta chain was recorded in a study of T cells in women clearing cervical HPV infection. Trimming took 1 base from V and 3 from J, leaving 13 bases between them. The germline CDR1 and CDR2 sequences are SEHNR and FQNEAQ (reference sequence). This CDR3 region has 15 residues. Turning to this clone: The CDR3 goes on 3 residues after the read ends, and that part is filled in from the germline J gene.

The method was immunoSEQ multiplex PCR; TCRdb's version includes in-frame clones alone and lacks a portion of them. With more than 30,000 clones in the sample, the ten largest clones hold 6.5% to 8%. This clonotype was obtained from a woman between 18 and 70 years old with a cervical HPV16 infection that either progressed to CIN3+ or cleared (not recorded which). The gene calls are TRBV7-9 and TRBJ2-7; D possibly corresponds to TRBD2 (7 bases). Material: blood buffy coat. This chain's CDR3 is CASSLGGGGGYEQYF. CDR3 DNA (partial): TGTGCCAGCAGCTTAGGAGGAGGGGGGGGCTACGAG.